A single sample gave rise to the 26 T cell receptor beta chains below, sequenced in a study of T cells in Graves' hyperthyroidism and ophthalmopathy. Amplification yielded TCR beta CDR3 regions, with RNA transcripts as the source. A first-round RT-PCR of the TCR CDR3 used the HTBI primer set. A single record per CDR3 protein comes from TCRdb applying MiXCR to the multiplex PCR reads. The repertoire has over 550,000 distinct CDR3 sequences, 16% of them found once; the top ten carry about 20%. What was sequenced was blood. These receptors all come from a woman between 18 and 29 years old with Graves' hyperthyroidism.

This clonotype occurred a few times. The chain employs TRBV7-3 and TRBJ2-5; D is unclear. Trimming shortened V by 5 bases and J by 6 bases, and 7 bases separated the two germline ends. Germline lookup yields CDR1 SGHTA and CDR2 FQGTGA. CDR3 length: 11 residues. The CDR3 is CASSNGKTQYF. As DNA, the CDR3 is TGTGCCAGCAGCAATGGGAAGACCCAGTACTTC. Complete variable domain (other parts from reference TRBV7-3 and TRBJ2-5): GAGVSQTPSNKVTEKGKYVELRCDPISGHTALYWYRQSLGQGPEFLIYFQGTGAADDSGLPNDRFFAVRPEGSVSTLKIQRTERGDSAVYLCASSNGKTQYFGPGTRLLVL.

As regards this clonotype: A junction boundary mismatches the germline segment, possibly from a read error. This chain connects TRBV18 to TRBJ2-5, with D possibly TRBD1 on 6 matching bases. The CDR3 length is 12 residues. Germline V gives CDR1 KGHSH, CDR2 LQKENI. The CDR3: CASRTGQETRYF. In DNA, the CDR3 is TGTGCCAGCAGAACAGGGCAGGAGACCCGGTACTTC.

There are many counts of this clonotype. This rearrangement joins TRBV20-1 to TRBJ1-1; possibly TRBD1 for D (6 bases). Trimming took off 5 bases at V and 0 bases at J, with 16 bases between the two ends. The CDR3 has 15 residues. The germline V gene encodes CDR1 DFQATT and CDR2 SNEGSKA (reference sequence). The CDR3 nucleotides are TGCAGTGCTCCTCGACAGGCGACCCTGAACACTGAAGCTTTCTTT. This codes for CSAPRQATLNTEAFF.

To note about this clonotype: A single base separates this from a much larger clone, so it may be a read error. This rearrangement joins TRBV20-1 to TRBJ2-1, with 7 bases that match TRBD2. CDR1 and CDR2 from the germline V gene are DFQATT and SNEGSKA (reference sequence). The CDR3 is 15 amino acids. V lost 0 bases, J lost 8 bases, and 10 bases stayed unmatched. The CDR3 region is CSARDSTSANYEQFF. CDR3 in DNA: TGCAGTGCTAGAGATAGCACTAGCGCGAACTATGAGCAGTTCTTC.

As to this clonotype: A much more abundant neighbour one base away suggests this may be a read error. V and J are TRBV20-1 and TRBJ2-1; D remains unclear. This CDR3 spans 13 amino acids. Germline CDR1 reads DFQATT; CDR2 reads SNEGSKA (reference sequence). In DNA form, the CDR3 reads TGCAGTGCAGATTGGGATTCCTACAATGCGCAGTTCTTC. This sequence encodes CSADWDSYNAQFF.

The sample holds many counts of this clonotype. The gene calls are TRBV10-3 and TRBJ1-5, with D perhaps matching TRBD1 (5 bases). Trimming stripped 0 bases from V and 4 bases from J, with 10 bases between. This CDR3 has 15 amino acids. Germline loops: CDR1 ENHRY, CDR2 SYGVKD. The CDR3 sequence: CAISESPTENQPQHF. CDR3 bases: TGTGCCATCAGTGAGTCGCCGACAGAGAATCAGCCCCAGCATTTT.

This clonotype was detected a few times. The chain has TRBV11-3 and TRBJ1-6; 7 bases line up with TRBD1. This CDR3 has 15 amino acids. Germline V gene sequence: CDR1 SGHNT, CDR2 YENEEA. The trim removed 4 bases at V and 7 bases at J, leaving 7 bases unmatched. CDR3 sequence reads: CASSSLTGMNSPLHF. Written as DNA, the CDR3 is TGTGCCAGCAGCTCTCTGACAGGGATGAATTCACCCCTCCACTTT. The full variable domain, completed using reference TRBV11-3 and TRBJ1-6, is EAGVVQSPRYKIIEKKQPVAFWCNPISGHNTLYWYLQNLGQGPELLIRYENEEAVDDSQLPKDRFSAERLKGVDSTLKIQPAELGDSAVYLCASSSLTGMNSPLHFGNGTRLTVT.

At least ten counts were recorded for this clonotype. This chain uses TRBV12-3 or TRBV12-4 with TRBJ2-7; 11 bases align to TRBD1. The ends lost 6 bases at V and 0 bases at J; junction bases unmatched: 7. The CDR3 has 16 amino acids. CDR3 region: CASRKIGTGGSYEQYF. CDR3 bases: TGTGCCAGCAGAAAAATCGGGACAGGGGGCTCCTACGAGCAGTACTTC.

This clonotype was seen repeatedly, ten times or more. The V and J genes are TRBV7-3 and TRBJ1-1, with no clear D. Per germline, CDR1 SGHTA and CDR2 FQGTGA. The V end was cut by 5 bases, the J end by 3 bases, with 13 bases between. This CDR3 comprises 14 residues. DNA for the CDR3: TGTGCCAGCAGCCCAACGGGCCAAGACACTGAAGCTTTCTTT. Translated: CASSPTGQDTEAFF.

This clonotype has a count of ten or more. The chain carries TRBV11-2 and TRBJ2-5; D is perhaps TRBD2 (6 bases). This CDR3 contains 14 residues. The germline V and J ends were trimmed by 0 bases and 4 bases, with 9 bases remaining between them. Germline CDR1 SGHAT, CDR2 FQNNGV. The CDR3 sequence is CASSLEVSGETQYF. CDR3 DNA: TGTGCCAGCAGCTTAGAGGTTAGCGGAGAGACCCAGTACTTC.

This clonotype has at least ten counts. This chain joins TRBV11-1 and TRBJ2-7; 9 nucleotides align to TRBD1. CDR3 size: 15 residues. The germline gives CDR1 SGHAT, CDR2 FQDESV (reference sequence). Losses at the gene ends were 6 bases for V and 5 bases for J; bases not matched to a gene: 11. The CDR3 DNA reads TGTGCCAGCAGGCCCCCCGGGACAGGGAACCACGAGCAGTACTTC. Residues: CASRPPGTGNHEQYF.

This clonotype was seen only a few times. The chain combines TRBV7-9 with TRBJ2-3, with TRBD2 matching 10 bases. CDR3 length: 17 amino acids. V was clipped by 3 bases and J by 0 bases; unmatched bases: 6. Germline-derived CDR1 and CDR2 are SEHNR and FQNEAQ (reference sequence). The CDR3 DNA follows: TGTGCCAGCAGCTTGACCACGACTAGCGGGAGCACAGATACGCAGTATTTT. Amino acids: CASSLTTTSGSTDTQYF.

J is TRBJ2-2 and V is TRBV5-1, with TRBD1 identical over 7 bases. Unmatched junction bases numbered 6, after V lost 1 base and J lost 0 bases. In germline, CDR1 is SGHRS, CDR2 YFSETQ. This CDR3 has 17 amino acids. The chain's CDR3 is CASSLTGVVTNTGELFF. Here the CDR3 DNA reads TGCGCCAGCAGCTTGACAGGGGTCGTAACGAACACCGGGGAGCTGTTTTTT.

Concerning this clonotype itself: This may arise from a read error, as a much more abundant clone is one base away. The chain joins TRBV5-1 to TRBJ1-1; D is perhaps TRBD1 (6 bases). The CDR3 has 14 residues. CDR1 and CDR2 (germline): SGHRS, YFSETQ. CDR3 nucleotide sequence: TGCGCCAGCAGCTTGGCCAGGGGTTACACTGAAGTTTTCTTT. Translating it yields CASSLARGYTEVFF.

This clonotype showed up just a few times. J is TRBJ1-3 and V is TRBV5-1, with D possibly matching TRBD1 (6 bases). Germline CDR1 SGHRS, CDR2 YFSETQ. V dropped 0 bases and J dropped 7 bases, with 17 bases sitting between them. The CDR3 consists of 16 residues. In nucleotides, the CDR3 is TGCGCCAGCAGCTTGGCACGGGGACAAGGAAGGAACACCATATATTTT. Translation: CASSLARGQGRNTIYF.

There are a few counts of this clonotype. A much larger clone sits a single nucleotide away, making a read error possible. The chain combines TRBV11-2 with TRBJ2-5, with 11 bases matching TRBD2. Germline-derived CDR1 and CDR2 are SGHAT and FQNNGV. V shed 4 bases, J shed 10 bases, and the junction held 5 bases outside the gene matches. The CDR3 totals 13 residues. CDR3 loop: CASSSVGLAVQYF. The CDR3, as DNA: TGTGCCAGCAGCTCAGTGGGACTAGCGGTCCAGTACTTC.

The chain couples TRBV11-1 to TRBJ1-3; D not resolved. The germline gives CDR1 SGHAT, CDR2 FQDESV (reference sequence). Trimming took 3 bases from V and 0 from J, leaving 6 bases between them. The CDR3 length is 14 residues. CDR3 in amino acids: CASSLADSGNTIYF. Written as DNA, the CDR3 is TGTGCCAGCAGCTTGGCGGACTCTGGAAACACCATATATTTT.

V gene TRBV19 combines with J gene TRBJ1-2; D is possibly TRBD1 (6 bases). V was clipped by 5 bases and J by 8 bases, with 15 bases between them. Germline V gene lookup returns CDR1 LNHDA and CDR2 SQIVND (reference sequence). The CDR3 loop spans 13 amino acids. The CDR3 DNA reads as TGTGCCAGTAGTCTCGACAGGCTCGGGGGCTACACCTTC. Its protein product is CASSLDRLGGYTF.

The chain recombines TRBV29-1 with TRBJ2-5; D is undetermined. Trimming removed 7 bases from V and 1 base from J, with 10 bases in between. The CDR3 length is 12 residues. Germline assignment: CDR1 SQVTM and CDR2 ANQGSEA. This CDR3 is CSEEVIQETQYF. CDR3 in DNA: TGCAGCGAGGAAGTTATCCAAGAGACCCAGTACTTC.

This clonotype has just one count. A much larger clone differs by one base, so this may be a read error. This chain links TRBV20-1 with TRBJ2-1; 7 bases line up with TRBD2. Germline lookup yields CDR1 DFQATT and CDR2 SNEGSKA (reference sequence). This CDR3 comprises 15 residues. CDR3 nucleotide sequence: TGCAGTGCTAGAGGGGCTAGCGGCTCCTACAATGCGCAGTTCTTC. Translated, it gives CSARGASGSYNAQFF.

CDR3 coding DNA: TGTGCCAGCAGCTTAGCAGGACAGGGGGCTCGGGAGCAGTTCTTC. It yields the protein CASSLAGQGAREQFF. This chain uses TRBV7-2 with TRBJ2-1; 11 bases map to TRBD1. The CDR3 has 15 amino acids. From germline, CDR1 is SGHTA and CDR2 FQGNSA. V was pared by 0 bases and J by 10 bases, with 5 bases of the junction left unmatched.

The CDR3 DNA follows: TGTGCCAGTGTAGGGGGGACAGGGAGCTACATGGAGCAGTTCTTC. This translates into CASVGGTGSYMEQFF. This chain joins TRBV28 and TRBJ2-1; 9 positions agree with TRBD1. Trimming cost V 9 bases and J 10 bases; bases outside gene matches: 16. The CDR3 is made up of 15 amino acids. Germline V gives CDR1 MDHEN, CDR2 SYDVKM.

The chain is built from TRBV12-3 or TRBV12-4 and TRBJ1-1, with unresolved D. The CDR3 is 14 amino acids. Trimming pared 8 bases from V and 1 base from J, leaving 14 bases between. CDR3 sequence reads: CASQKTAKNTEAFF. For the CDR3, the DNA is TGTGCCAGCCAAAAAACAGCGAAGAACACTGAAGCTTTCTTT.

V and J are TRBV3-1 and TRBJ2-6; D unclear. CDR3 size: 15 residues. The V and J ends lost 4 bases and 0 bases respectively, with 7 bases between them. Germline V gene lookup returns CDR1 LGHDT and CDR2 YNNKEL (reference sequence). The CDR3 sequence is CASSPRLSGANVLTF. The CDR3 DNA follows: TGTGCCAGCAGCCCCCGACTCTCTGGGGCCAACGTCCTGACTTTC.

This clonotype has at least ten counts. The chain is built from TRBV29-1 and TRBJ2-3; D is perhaps TRBD1 (5 bases). V dropped 3 bases and J dropped 3 bases, with 13 bases sitting between them. The CDR3 consists of 14 residues. Germline loops: CDR1 SQVTM, CDR2 ANQGSEA. CDR3 sequence: CSVDRQGRTDTQYF. In DNA form, the CDR3 reads TGCAGCGTTGATCGTCAGGGTCGGACAGATACGCAGTATTTT.

This rearrangement joins TRBV20-1 to TRBJ2-1; 12 nucleotides line up with TRBD1. Trimming at V came to 5 bases and at J to 10 bases, leaving 9 bases not matched to a gene. Germline V gene sequence: CDR1 DFQATT, CDR2 SNEGSKA (reference sequence). CDR3 length: 14 amino acids. In nucleotides, the CDR3 is TGCAGTGCTCAAGGGACAGGGGGCCTAGCGGAGCAGTTCTTC. Its translation: CSAQGTGGLAEQFF.